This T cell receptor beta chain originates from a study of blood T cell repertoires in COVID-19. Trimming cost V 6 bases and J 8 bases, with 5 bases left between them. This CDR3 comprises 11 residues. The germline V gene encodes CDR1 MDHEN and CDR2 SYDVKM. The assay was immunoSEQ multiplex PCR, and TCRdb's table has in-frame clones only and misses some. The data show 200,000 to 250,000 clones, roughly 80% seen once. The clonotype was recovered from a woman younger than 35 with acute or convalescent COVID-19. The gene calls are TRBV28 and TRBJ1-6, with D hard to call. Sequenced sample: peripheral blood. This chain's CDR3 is CASRNYSPLHF. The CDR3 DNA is TGTGCCAGCAGGAACTATTCACCCCTCCACTTT.